This T cell receptor beta chain was sequenced in a study of T-cell reconstitution after alpha-beta-depleted transplantation in children. This CDR3 comprises 13 residues. Deletions cut 2 bases from V and 5 bases from J, with 9 bases between. This clonotype was counted many times. It was with unique molecular identifiers that the TCRbeta library was prepared. MiXCR was run by TCRdb on the PCR reads, yielding one entry per CDR3 protein. The sample records 170,000 or so distinct CDR3 sequences, around 6.8% being singletons. The specimen was PBMCs from the stem cell graft donor, collected from the stem cell graft. The chain joins TRBV12-3 or TRBV12-4 to TRBJ1-1, with D perhaps matching TRBD1 (5 bases). The sequence came from a human donor who donated a stem cell graft to a child with Wiskott-Aldrich syndrome. CDR3: CASSLTPGTEAFF. The CDR3 DNA sequence: TGTGCCAGCAGTTTAACCCCAGGGACTGAAGCTTTCTTT.